The 3 T cell receptor beta chains below were found in one sample sequenced in a study of OX40 agonist ivuxolimab in advanced cancers. TCRdb's table, derived via immunoSEQ multiplex PCR, lists solely in-frame clones and lacks some. This sample carries over 70,000 clones, 85% to 90% of them seen once, and the ten largest clones take roughly 1.5%. Specimen: CD4+ or CD8+ T cells sorted from blood, collected in a trial of the OX40 agonist ivuxolimab. The receptors come from an adult with an advanced solid tumor such as melanoma, head and neck, liver or kidney cancer.

The chain is built from TRBV11-2 and TRBJ2-1; 8 bases align to TRBD2. CDR3 length equals 13 residues. Germline CDR1 reads SGHAT; CDR2 reads FQNNGV. V lost 1 base, J lost 9 bases, and 2 bases stayed unmatched. The CDR3 loop is CASSLAGGAEQFF. The CDR3 DNA reads TGTGCCAGCAGCTTAGCGGGAGGGGCTGAGCAGTTCTTC.

The CDR3 region is CATSRDSGSSYNEQFF. The CDR3 DNA reads as TGTGCCACCAGCAGAGATAGCGGTTCCTCCTACAATGAGCAGTTCTTC. V gene TRBV15 combines with J gene TRBJ2-1; tentatively, D is TRBD2 (6 bases). V dropped 0 bases and J dropped 0 bases, with 9 bases sitting between them. Germline loops: CDR1 LNHNV, CDR2 YYDKDF (reference sequence). The CDR3 loop spans 16 amino acids.

The chain is built from TRBV7-2 and TRBJ2-7, with D hard to call. The CDR3 sequence is 15 residues long. Germline V gives CDR1 SGHTA, CDR2 FQGNSA. Deletions cut 2 bases from V and 0 bases from J, with 11 bases between. The CDR3 DNA follows: TGTGCCAGCAGCTTAAAGCAGGCCCTCTCCTACGAGCAGTACTTC. This gives the protein CASSLKQALSYEQYF.